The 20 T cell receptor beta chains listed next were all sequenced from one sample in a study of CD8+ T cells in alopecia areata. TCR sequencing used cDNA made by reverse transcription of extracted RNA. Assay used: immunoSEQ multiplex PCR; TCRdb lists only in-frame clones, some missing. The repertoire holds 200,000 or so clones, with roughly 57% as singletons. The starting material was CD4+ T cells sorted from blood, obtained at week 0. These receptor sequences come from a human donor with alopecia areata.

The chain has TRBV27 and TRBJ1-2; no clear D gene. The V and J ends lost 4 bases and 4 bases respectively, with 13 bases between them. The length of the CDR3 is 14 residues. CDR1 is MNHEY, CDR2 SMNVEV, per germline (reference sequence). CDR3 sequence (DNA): TGTGCCAGCAGTTCCTCACCGGACTCCTATGGCTACACCTTC. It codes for CASSSSPDSYGYTF.

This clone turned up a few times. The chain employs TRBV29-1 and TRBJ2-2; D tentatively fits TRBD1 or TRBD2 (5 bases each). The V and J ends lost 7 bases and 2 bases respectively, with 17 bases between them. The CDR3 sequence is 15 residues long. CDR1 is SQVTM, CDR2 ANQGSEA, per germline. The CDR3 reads CSAHLTGANTGELFF. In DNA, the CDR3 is TGCAGCGCCCACCTTACCGGGGCTAACACCGGGGAGCTGTTTTTT.

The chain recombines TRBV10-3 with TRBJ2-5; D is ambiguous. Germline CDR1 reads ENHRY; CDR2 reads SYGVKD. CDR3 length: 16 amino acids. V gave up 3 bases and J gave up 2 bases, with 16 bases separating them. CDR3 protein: CAISDRSAQRQETQYF. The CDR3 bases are TGTGCCATCAGTGATAGGTCGGCACAGCGACAAGAGACCCAGTACTTC.

The CDR3 bases are TGTGCCAGCAGCTTAGGCGGGCGCAATCAGCCCCAGCATTTT. Amino acids: CASSLGGRNQPQHF. The rearrangement joins TRBV7-8 to TRBJ1-5; D ambiguous. The CDR3 loop spans 14 amino acids. CDR1 and CDR2 (germline): SGHVS, FQNEAQ. V was shortened by 1 base and J by 2 bases, with 6 bases between the two germline ends.

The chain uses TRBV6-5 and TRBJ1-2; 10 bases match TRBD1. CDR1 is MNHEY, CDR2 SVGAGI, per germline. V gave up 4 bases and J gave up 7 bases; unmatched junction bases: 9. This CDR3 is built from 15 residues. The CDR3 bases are TGTGCCAGCAGTTCAGCCGGGACAGGGGAGGGTGGCTACACCTTC. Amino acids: CASSSAGTGEGGYTF.

The CDR3 is CASLSAGNTIYF. CDR3 sequence (DNA): TGTGCCAGCCTCTCCGCTGGAAACACCATATATTTT. The chain links TRBV27 to TRBJ1-3; D is undetermined. Germline CDR1 and CDR2: MNHEY and SMNVEV (reference sequence). The CDR3 extends over 12 amino acids. Trimming stripped 8 bases from V and 2 bases from J, with 7 bases between.

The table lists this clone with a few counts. The CDR3 loop reads CSASQGGVSNTEAFF. CDR3 DNA: TGCAGCGCCAGTCAAGGGGGGGTTTCCAACACTGAAGCTTTCTTT. The rearrangement joins TRBV29-1 to TRBJ1-1; a weak D match, TRBD1 (6 bases). Germline V gene data show CDR1 as SQVTM and CDR2 as ANQGSEA. CDR3 length equals 15 residues. V lost 7 bases to trimming and J lost 2 bases, with 20 bases between them.

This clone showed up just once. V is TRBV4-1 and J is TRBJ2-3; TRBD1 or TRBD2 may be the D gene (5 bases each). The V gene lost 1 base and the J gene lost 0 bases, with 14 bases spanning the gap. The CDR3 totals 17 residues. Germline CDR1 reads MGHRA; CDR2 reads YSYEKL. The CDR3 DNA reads TGCGCCAGCAGCCAAGCGGGATGGGGCCCTAGCACAGATACGCAGTATTTT. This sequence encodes CASSQAGWGPSTDTQYF.

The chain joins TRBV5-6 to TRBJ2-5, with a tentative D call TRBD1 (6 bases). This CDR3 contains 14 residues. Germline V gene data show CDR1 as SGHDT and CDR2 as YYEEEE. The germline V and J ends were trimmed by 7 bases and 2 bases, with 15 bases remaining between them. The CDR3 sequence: CASQQVGGQETQYF. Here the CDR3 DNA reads TGTGCCAGCCAGCAGGTAGGGGGACAAGAGACCCAGTACTTC.

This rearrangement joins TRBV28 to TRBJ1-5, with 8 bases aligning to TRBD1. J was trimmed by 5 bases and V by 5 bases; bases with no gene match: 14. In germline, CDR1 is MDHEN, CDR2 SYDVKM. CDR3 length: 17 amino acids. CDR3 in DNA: TGTGCCAGCAGTGAGCGAACCCGGGACAGGCTTCATCAGCCCCAGCATTTT. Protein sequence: CASSERTRDRLHQPQHF.

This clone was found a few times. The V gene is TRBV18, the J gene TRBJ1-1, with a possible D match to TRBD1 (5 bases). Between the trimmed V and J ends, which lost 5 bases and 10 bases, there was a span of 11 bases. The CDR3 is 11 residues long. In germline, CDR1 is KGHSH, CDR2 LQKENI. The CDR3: CASSTRDGAFF. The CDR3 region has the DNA TGTGCCAGCTCAACCCGGGACGGAGCTTTCTTT.

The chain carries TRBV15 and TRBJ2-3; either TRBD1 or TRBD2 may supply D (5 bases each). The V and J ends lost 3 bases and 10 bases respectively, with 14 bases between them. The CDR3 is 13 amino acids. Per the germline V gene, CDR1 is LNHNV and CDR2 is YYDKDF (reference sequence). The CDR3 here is CATSSEQRGAQYF. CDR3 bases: TGTGCCACCAGCAGCGAGCAACGAGGGGCGCAGTATTTT.

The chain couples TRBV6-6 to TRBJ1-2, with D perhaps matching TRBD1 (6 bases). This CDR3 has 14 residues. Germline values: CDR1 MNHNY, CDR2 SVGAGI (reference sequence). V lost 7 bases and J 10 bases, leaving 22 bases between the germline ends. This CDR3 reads CASNSPGGASTYTF. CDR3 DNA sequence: TGTGCCAGCAACTCCCCGGGGGGCGCATCTACCTACACCTTC.

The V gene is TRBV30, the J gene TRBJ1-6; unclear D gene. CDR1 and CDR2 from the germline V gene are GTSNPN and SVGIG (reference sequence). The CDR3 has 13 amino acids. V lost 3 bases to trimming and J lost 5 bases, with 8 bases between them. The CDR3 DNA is TGTGCCTGGAGCGCGGATCATAATTCACCCCTCCACTTT. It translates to CAWSADHNSPLHF.

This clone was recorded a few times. Written as DNA, the CDR3 is TGTGCTAGTGTCCACTTCTCCTACAATGAGCAGTTCTTC. It codes for CASVHFSYNEQFF. The V gene is TRBV12-5, the J gene TRBJ2-1; D ambiguous. CDR3 length: 13 amino acids. V lost 7 bases to trimming and J lost 0 bases, with 7 bases between them. CDR1 is LGHNT and CDR2 is FRNRAP in the germline V gene. Based on the CDR3 plus reference TRBV12-5 and TRBJ2-1, the full variable domain is DARVTQTPRHKVTEMGQEVTMRCQPILGHNTVFWYRQTMMQGLELLAYFRNRAPLDDSGMPKDRFSAEMPDATLATLKIQPSEPRDSAVYFCASVHFSYNEQFFGPGTRLTVL.

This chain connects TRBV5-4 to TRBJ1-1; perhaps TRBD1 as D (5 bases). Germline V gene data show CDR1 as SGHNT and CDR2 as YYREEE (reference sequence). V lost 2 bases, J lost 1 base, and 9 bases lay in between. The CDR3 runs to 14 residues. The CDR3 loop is CASSLGTGNTEAFF. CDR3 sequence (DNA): TGTGCCAGCAGCTTAGGGACGGGGAACACTGAAGCTTTCTTT.

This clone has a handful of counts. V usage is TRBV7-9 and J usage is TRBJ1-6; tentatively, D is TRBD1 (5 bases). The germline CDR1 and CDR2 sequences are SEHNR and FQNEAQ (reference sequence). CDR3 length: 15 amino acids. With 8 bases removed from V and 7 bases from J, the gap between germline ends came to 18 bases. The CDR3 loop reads CASDNHGARNSPLHF. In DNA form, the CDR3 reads TGTGCCAGCGACAATCACGGGGCAAGGAATTCACCCCTCCACTTT.

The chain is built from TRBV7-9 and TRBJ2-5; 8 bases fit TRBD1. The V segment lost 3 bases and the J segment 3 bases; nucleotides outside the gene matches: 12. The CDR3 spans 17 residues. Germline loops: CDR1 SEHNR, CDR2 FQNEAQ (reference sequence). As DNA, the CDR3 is TGTGCCAGCAGCTTGAGGAGCCCCGACAGGGGAGAAGAGACCCAGTACTTC. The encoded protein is CASSLRSPDRGEETQYF.

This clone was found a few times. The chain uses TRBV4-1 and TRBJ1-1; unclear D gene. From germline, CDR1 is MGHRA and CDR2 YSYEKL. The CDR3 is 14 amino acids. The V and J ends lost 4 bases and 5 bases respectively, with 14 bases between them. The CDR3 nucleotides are TGCGCCAGCAGCCCTGGTCTGGGTGGAACTGAAGCTTTCTTT. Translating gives CASSPGLGGTEAFF.

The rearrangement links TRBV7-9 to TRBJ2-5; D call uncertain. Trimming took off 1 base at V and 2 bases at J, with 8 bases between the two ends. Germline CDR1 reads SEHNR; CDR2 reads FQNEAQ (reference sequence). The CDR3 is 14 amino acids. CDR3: CASSLEHLQETQYF. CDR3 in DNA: TGTGCCAGCAGCTTAGAACACCTTCAAGAGACCCAGTACTTC.